The next 17 T cell receptor beta chains were all read from a single sample in a study of shared clonotypes between healthy human individuals. Naive CD8 cells, CD45RO-negative and positively selected for CCR7, excluded terminally differentiated effector memory CD45RA+ cells. Here immunoSEQ multiplex PCR was the method, and the copy in TCRdb shows in-frame clones only, minus some. Among roughly 810,000 clones listed, roughly 96% were seen once. The sample comprised naive CD8+ T cells sorted from blood. These receptors were taken from a man aged 25 to 40 in good health.

This chain connects TRBV27 to TRBJ2-1; maybe TRBD1 (5 bases). This CDR3 spans 12 amino acids. CDR1 and CDR2 from the germline V gene are MNHEY and SMNVEV (reference sequence). V was cut by 10 bases and J by 4 bases, with 11 bases left in between. This chain's CDR3 is CAISDSYNEQFF. CDR3 bases: TGTGCCATCTCCGACAGTTACAATGAGCAGTTCTTC.

The rearrangement uses TRBV6-1 and TRBJ2-1, with 7 bases that match TRBD2. V was pared by 6 bases and J by 5 bases, with 10 bases of the junction left unmatched. The CDR3 covers 15 residues. Germline V lookup: CDR1 MNHNS, CDR2 SASEGT. The CDR3 nucleotides read TGTGCCAGCAGGGAATCCGGACTAGGTAACAATGAGCAGTTCTTC. Its translation is CASRESGLGNNEQFF.

The CDR3 spells CASSSPQYF. The CDR3 DNA reads TGTGCCAGCAGCTCCCCGCAGTATTTT. The J gene is TRBJ2-3, the V gene TRBV7-6; D is unclear. The CDR3 runs 9 residues. CDR1 and CDR2 from the germline V gene are SGHVS and FNYEAQ. Trimming pared 4 bases from V and 10 bases from J, leaving 3 bases between.

V and J are TRBV13 and TRBJ2-7; 14 positions agree with TRBD2. Germline lookup yields CDR1 PRHDT and CDR2 FYEKMQ (reference sequence). V dropped 5 bases and J dropped 2; count of bases not matched to a gene: 8. The CDR3 spans 17 residues. The CDR3 loop reads CASSQGTSGRGPYEQYF. CDR3 bases: TGTGCCAGCAGCCAAGGGACTAGCGGGAGAGGTCCCTACGAGCAGTACTTC.

This sequence joins TRBV9 and TRBJ1-5, with a weak D call TRBD1 (5 bases). CDR3 length: 15 amino acids. Germline values: CDR1 SGDLS, CDR2 YYNGEE. The V and J ends lost 5 bases and 4 bases respectively, with 16 bases between them. The CDR3, as DNA: TGTGCCAGCAGTCCGGAGGGACGGCGAAATCAGCCCCAGCATTTT. Its translation is CASSPEGRRNQPQHF.

The chain has TRBV6-5 and TRBJ1-1, with D unclear. This CDR3 spans 13 amino acids. Germline CDR1 is MNHEY and CDR2 is SVGAGI. Trimming took off 8 bases at V and 4 bases at J, with 14 bases between the two ends. The CDR3 reads CASRVGSGTEAFF. The CDR3, as DNA: TGTGCCAGCCGAGTGGGCTCGGGCACTGAAGCTTTCTTT.

The V call is TRBV7-6, the J call TRBJ2-7; possibly TRBD2 for D (5 bases). CDR1 and CDR2 from the germline V gene are SGHVS and FNYEAQ. Trimming left V 5 bases short and J 0 bases short, with 17 bases between. This CDR3 is built from 16 residues. The DNA of the CDR3 is TGTGCCAGCAGCCCTCCAGCGGACCGGGGCTCCTACGAGCAGTACTTC. Translation: CASSPPADRGSYEQYF.

This rearrangement joins TRBV7-9 to TRBJ2-1; TRBD2 is a possible D gene (6 bases). This CDR3 has 12 amino acids. Trimming removed 5 bases at V and 7 bases at J, with 9 bases between. Germline V gives CDR1 SEHNR, CDR2 FQNEAQ (reference sequence). The CDR3 DNA reads TGTGCCAGCAGCACGGGGAGGAATGAGCAGTTCTTC. Residues: CASSTGRNEQFF.

The chain links TRBV6-6 to TRBJ2-7; TRBD2 agrees at 10 bases. Per the germline V gene, CDR1 is MNHNY and CDR2 is SVGAGI (reference sequence). The CDR3 spans 15 residues. V dropped 7 bases and J dropped 5; count of bases not matched to a gene: 11. The CDR3 DNA is TGTGCCAGCACGCCCAGCGGGAGGGCCGTCCACGAGCAGTACTTC. Translation: CASTPSGRAVHEQYF.

In nucleotides, the CDR3 is TGTGCCAGCAGCTTTGAGGTCAGCTCCTACGAGCAGTACTTC. It encodes CASSFEVSSYEQYF. The genes are TRBV5-5 and TRBJ2-7, with D hard to call. V gave up 2 bases and J gave up 0 bases, with 9 bases separating them. This CDR3 is built from 14 residues. Germline-derived CDR1 and CDR2 are SGHKS and YYEKEE (reference sequence).

This clone is a singleton in its sample. The chain joins TRBV29-1 to TRBJ2-3, with 12 bases identical to TRBD2. The V gene end was trimmed by 5 bases and the J gene end by 5 bases; junction bases not matched to a gene: 8. Germline V gene sequence: CDR1 SQVTM, CDR2 ANQGSEA. The CDR3 has 15 residues. CDR3 nucleotide sequence: TGCAGCGTTTTGACTAGCGGGAGTTTTCTAGATACGCAGTATTTT. Translated, it gives CSVLTSGSFLDTQYF.

This rearrangement joins TRBV7-9 to TRBJ1-2; D gene unclear. In germline, CDR1 is SEHNR, CDR2 FQNEAQ (reference sequence). The CDR3 spans 15 residues. Trimming shortened V by 1 base and J by 6 bases, and 15 bases separated the two germline ends. The CDR3 bases are TGTGCCAGCAGCTTAGTGGACGGGTATAGTGATGGCTACACCTTC. Its translation is CASSLVDGYSDGYTF.

The rearrangement links TRBV9 to TRBJ2-7; D remains unclear. Looked up from germline, CDR1 is SGDLS and CDR2 is YYNGEE. The ends were cut back, 0 bases at V and 1 base at J, with 8 bases in the middle. The CDR3 is made up of 14 amino acids. CDR3 sequence: CASSVDTLSYEQYF. CDR3 in DNA: TGTGCCAGCAGCGTAGATACCCTGTCCTACGAGCAGTACTTC.

The chain links TRBV21-1 to TRBJ2-5. TRBV21-1 is annotated as a pseudogene. CDR3 length: 10 amino acids. The CDR3 region has the DNA TGTGCCAGCAGCAAGGAGACCCAGTACTTC. Its protein product is CASSKETQYF.

This chain joins TRBV5-1 and TRBJ2-7; D perhaps matches TRBD2 (6 bases). Germline lookup yields CDR1 SGHRS and CDR2 YFSETQ. There are 16 residues in the CDR3. V gave up 0 bases and J gave up 2 bases, with 15 bases separating them. The DNA for the CDR3 is TGCGCCAGCAGCTTGGCTATTGTGGGAGGCACCTACGAGCAGTACTTC. Translating it yields CASSLAIVGGTYEQYF.

V is TRBV29-1 and J is TRBJ2-2; no firm D call. CDR3 length: 15 amino acids. Germline-derived CDR1 and CDR2 are SQVTM and ANQGSEA. The V end lost 2 bases, the J end lost 2 bases, and 12 bases lay between the germline ends. For the CDR3, the DNA is TGCAGCGTTGAAATTGGCAGTTCTAACACCGGGGAGCTGTTTTTT. It is translated as CSVEIGSSNTGELFF.

V gene TRBV7-6 combines with J gene TRBJ2-1; D is ambiguous. There are 15 residues in the CDR3. V dropped 2 bases and J dropped 5 bases, with 13 bases sitting between them. CDR1 and CDR2 (germline): SGHVS, FNYEAQ. CDR3 DNA: TGTGCCAGCAGCTTATTTCTAGATAACGACAATGAGCAGTTCTTC. It specifies CASSLFLDNDNEQFF.